These 2 T cell receptor beta chains originate from one sample sequenced in a study of cytomegalovirus exposure and HLA in healthy donors. Amplification used 60 Vbeta primers and 13 Jbeta primers. Produced via immunoSEQ multiplex PCR; TCRdb's table is partial and in-frame only. The table lists roughly 100,000 clones, 75% of them singletons. The sample was PBMCs. These receptor sequences come from a middle-aged man in good health and CMV-seronegative.

This clone was recorded only once. The CDR3 nucleotides read TGTGCCAGCAGCCCTTTAGCGGTGAACACCGGGGAGCTGTTTTTT. It yields the protein CASSPLAVNTGELFF. The chain combines TRBV7-9 with TRBJ2-2, with a tentative D call TRBD2 (6 bases). V lost 5 bases and J 1 base, leaving 11 bases between the germline ends. Germline V gene lookup returns CDR1 SEHNR and CDR2 FQNEAQ (reference sequence). CDR3 length equals 15 residues.

The rearrangement uses TRBV30 and TRBJ1-1; D may be TRBD1 (6 bases). With 0 bases removed from V and 6 bases from J, the gap between germline ends came to 14 bases. Germline V lookup: CDR1 GTSNPN, CDR2 SVGIG (reference sequence). The CDR3 is made up of 14 amino acids. The CDR3: CAWSVGGYSPEAFF. For the CDR3, the DNA is TGTGCCTGGAGTGTAGGGGGATACAGTCCTGAAGCTTTCTTT.